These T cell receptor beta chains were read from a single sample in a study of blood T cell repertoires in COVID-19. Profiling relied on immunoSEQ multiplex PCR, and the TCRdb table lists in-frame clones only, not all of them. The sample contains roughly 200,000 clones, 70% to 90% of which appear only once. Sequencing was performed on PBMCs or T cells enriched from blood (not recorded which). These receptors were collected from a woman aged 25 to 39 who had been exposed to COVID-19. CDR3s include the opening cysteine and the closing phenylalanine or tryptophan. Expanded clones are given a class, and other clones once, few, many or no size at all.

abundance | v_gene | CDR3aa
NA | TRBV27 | CASSLTGFFTEKLFF
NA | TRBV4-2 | CASSHFGRAGPTDTQYF
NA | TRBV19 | CASRTGEGSPLHF
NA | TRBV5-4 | CASSSDRGETQYF
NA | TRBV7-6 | CASSLVVGGEVVTDTQYF
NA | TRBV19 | CASSITGRVETEAFF
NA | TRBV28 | CASSLTVSPLHF
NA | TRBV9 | CASSVGGISYEQYF
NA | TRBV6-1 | CASSAGTSGGLAKNIQYF
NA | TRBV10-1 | CASSESRTGEGRGNQPQHF
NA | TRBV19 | CASGTAINQPQHF
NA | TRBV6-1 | CASSEAVGPFEQYF
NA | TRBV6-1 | CASSEMTGWNSPLHF
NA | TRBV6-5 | CAAPGPCFQPQHF
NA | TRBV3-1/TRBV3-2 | CASSPRTGGISGSYEQYF
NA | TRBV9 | CASRAMGTDTDTQYF
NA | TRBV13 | CASSFTGLHTGELFF
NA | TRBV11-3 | CASSLGGRGAGIEQFF
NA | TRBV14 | CASSQRPQGGNEQFF
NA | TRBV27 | CASSGRQGASEAFF
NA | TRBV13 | CASSSLRTEAFF
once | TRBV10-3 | CAISEGGGTSATNEKLFF
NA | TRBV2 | CASSYTGTGTYGYTF
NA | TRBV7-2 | CASSLVREETQYF
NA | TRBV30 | CAWSVGSSSYNEQFF
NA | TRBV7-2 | CASSTGVPGLEQYF
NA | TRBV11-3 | CASSLGTRLYEQYF
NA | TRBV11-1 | CASSSAGTGLETQYF
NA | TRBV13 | CASSLQGAAGNTIYF
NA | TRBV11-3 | CASSWQPIGRGETQYF
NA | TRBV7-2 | CASRRFSEQYF
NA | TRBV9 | CASSGSVAGELFF
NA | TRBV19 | CASNSLPGEAFF
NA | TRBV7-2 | CASSLQGATKNIQYF
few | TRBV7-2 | CASNADRVTPGNTIYF
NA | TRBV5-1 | CASSPGTGWNEQFF
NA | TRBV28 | CATSRQAPFTAFF
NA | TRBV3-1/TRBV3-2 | CASSQGFGSNQPQHF
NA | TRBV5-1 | CASSLIPMTGSNQPQHF
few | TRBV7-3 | CASSSLGPPGEQYF
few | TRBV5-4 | CASSWDRGNYGYTF
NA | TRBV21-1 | CASSKGGDGNTEAFF
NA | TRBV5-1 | CASSLGWTDATNEKLFF
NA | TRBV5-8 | CASSLAQGMEPQHF
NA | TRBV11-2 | CASSPRSGVETQYF
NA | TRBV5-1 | CASSPRGDYGYTF
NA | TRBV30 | CAWRAKPGQGHHEQYF
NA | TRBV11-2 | CASSLDGADQPQHF
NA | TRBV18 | CASSPRGGDTDTQYF
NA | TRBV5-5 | CASSATGQGLDGYTF
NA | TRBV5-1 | CASSLRGAPSNEQFF
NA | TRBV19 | CASSQGLDQPQHF
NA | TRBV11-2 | CASRRPGQGNEKLFF
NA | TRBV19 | CASNRDRENQPQHF
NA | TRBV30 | CAWSVGRGGTYEQYF
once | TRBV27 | CASSLYRVGEAFF
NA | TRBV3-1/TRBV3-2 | CASSQGQASGKLFF
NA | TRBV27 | CASSLRVASGYTF
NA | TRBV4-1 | CASSHEIQGAGNQPQHF
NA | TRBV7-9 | CASSLQVAGELFF